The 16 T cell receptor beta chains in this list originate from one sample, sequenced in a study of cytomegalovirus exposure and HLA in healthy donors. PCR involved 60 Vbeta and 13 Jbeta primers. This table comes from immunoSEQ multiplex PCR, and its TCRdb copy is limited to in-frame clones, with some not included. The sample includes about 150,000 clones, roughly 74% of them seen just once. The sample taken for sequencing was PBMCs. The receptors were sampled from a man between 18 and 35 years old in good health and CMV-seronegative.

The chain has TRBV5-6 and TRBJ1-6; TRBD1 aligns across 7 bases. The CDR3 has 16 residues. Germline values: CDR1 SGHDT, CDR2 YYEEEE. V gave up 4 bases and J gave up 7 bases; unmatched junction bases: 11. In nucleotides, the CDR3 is TGTGCCAGCAGCAAACTCTCGACAGGGCGGAATTCACCCCTCCACTTT. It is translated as CASSKLSTGRNSPLHF.

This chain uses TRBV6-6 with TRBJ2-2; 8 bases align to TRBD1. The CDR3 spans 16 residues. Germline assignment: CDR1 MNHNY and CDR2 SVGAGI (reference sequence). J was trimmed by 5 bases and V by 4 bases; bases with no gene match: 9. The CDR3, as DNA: TGTGCCAGCAGTTCCAGACAGGGGTCGAGGACCGGGGAGCTGTTTTTT. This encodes CASSSRQGSRTGELFF.

This CDR3 reads CASSETSFSDTNEKLFF. In DNA, the CDR3 is TGTGCCAGTAGTGAGACATCTTTTTCGGACACCAATGAAAAACTGTTTTTT. This chain uses TRBV19 with TRBJ1-4; a possible D gene is TRBD1 (5 bases). V lost 5 bases and J lost 5, with 21 bases in between. CDR3 length equals 17 residues. Germline CDR1 is LNHDA and CDR2 is SQIVND (reference sequence).

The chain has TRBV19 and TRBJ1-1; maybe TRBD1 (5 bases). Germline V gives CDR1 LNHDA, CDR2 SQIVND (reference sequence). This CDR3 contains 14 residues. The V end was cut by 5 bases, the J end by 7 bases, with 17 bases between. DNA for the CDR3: TGTGCCAGTAGTCCTCTCCTAAGACAGTTTGAAGCTTTCTTT. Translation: CASSPLLRQFEAFF.

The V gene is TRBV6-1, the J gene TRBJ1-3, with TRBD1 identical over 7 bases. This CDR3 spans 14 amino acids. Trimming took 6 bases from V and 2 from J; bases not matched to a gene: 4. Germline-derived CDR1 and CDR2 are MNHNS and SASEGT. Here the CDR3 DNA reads TGTGCCAGCAGCGCCGGGACAGCTGGAAACACCATATATTTT. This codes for CASSAGTAGNTIYF.

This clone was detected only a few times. The DNA of the CDR3 is TGTGCCACCTCCTCGGAGGGGTCCTATAATTCACCCCTCCACTTT. Protein sequence: CATSSEGSYNSPLHF. The chain employs TRBV10-3 and TRBJ1-6, with TRBD1 as a possible D gene (5 bases). CDR1 is ENHRY and CDR2 is SYGVKD in the germline V gene. This CDR3 is 15 amino acids long. V lost 10 bases, J lost 1 base, and 14 bases lay in between.

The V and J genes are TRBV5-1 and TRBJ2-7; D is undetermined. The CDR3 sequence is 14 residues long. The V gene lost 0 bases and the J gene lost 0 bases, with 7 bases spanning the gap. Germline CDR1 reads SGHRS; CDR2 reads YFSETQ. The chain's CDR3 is CASSLGAASYEQYF. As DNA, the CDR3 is TGCGCCAGCAGCTTGGGTGCGGCCTCCTACGAGCAGTACTTC.

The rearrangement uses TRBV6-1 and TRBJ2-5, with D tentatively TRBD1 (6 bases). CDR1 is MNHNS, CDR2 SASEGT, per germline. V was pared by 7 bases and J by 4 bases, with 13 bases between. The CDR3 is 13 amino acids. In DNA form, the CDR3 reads TGTGCCAGCACTGGGGGCAGGGTAGAGACCCAGTACTTC. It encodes CASTGGRVETQYF.

Here the CDR3 reads CASSEADRVYNSPLHF. The CDR3 bases are TGTGCCAGCAGTGAAGCGGACAGGGTCTATAATTCACCCCTCCACTTT. The J gene is TRBJ1-6, the V gene TRBV6-1, with 8 bases that match TRBD1. The V segment lost 0 bases and the J segment 3 bases; nucleotides outside the gene matches: 1. This CDR3 has 16 residues. The germline CDR1 and CDR2 sequences are MNHNS and SASEGT.

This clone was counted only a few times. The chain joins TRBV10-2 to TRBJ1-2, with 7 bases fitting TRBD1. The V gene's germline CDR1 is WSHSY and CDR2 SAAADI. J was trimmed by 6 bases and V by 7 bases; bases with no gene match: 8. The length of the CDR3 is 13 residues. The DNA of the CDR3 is TGCGCCAGCACCTTGAGGGGGCGGGATGGCTACACCTTC. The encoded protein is CASTLRGRDGYTF.

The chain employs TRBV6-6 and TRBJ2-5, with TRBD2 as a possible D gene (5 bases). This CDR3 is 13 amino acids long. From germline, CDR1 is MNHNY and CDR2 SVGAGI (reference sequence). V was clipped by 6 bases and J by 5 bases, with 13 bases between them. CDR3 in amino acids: CASRPPAGETQYF. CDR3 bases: TGTGCCAGCAGGCCTCCGGCGGGTGAGACCCAGTACTTC.

This chain's CDR3 is CASSRGGLGQETQYF. DNA of the CDR3: TGTGCCAGTAGTCGAGGGGGCTTGGGGCAAGAGACCCAGTACTTC. V usage is TRBV19 and J usage is TRBJ2-5; 7 positions agree with TRBD1. CDR3 size: 15 residues. Germline loops: CDR1 LNHDA, CDR2 SQIVND (reference sequence). The junction had 8 bases not matched to a gene; V was cut back by 5 bases and J by 2 bases.

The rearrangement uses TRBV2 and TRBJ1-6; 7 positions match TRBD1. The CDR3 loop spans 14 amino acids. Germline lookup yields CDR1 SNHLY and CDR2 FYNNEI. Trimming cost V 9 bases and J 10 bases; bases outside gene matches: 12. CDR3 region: CASGVDRTGSPLHF. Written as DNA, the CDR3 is TGTGCCAGTGGGGTGGACAGGACTGGGTCACCCCTCCACTTT.

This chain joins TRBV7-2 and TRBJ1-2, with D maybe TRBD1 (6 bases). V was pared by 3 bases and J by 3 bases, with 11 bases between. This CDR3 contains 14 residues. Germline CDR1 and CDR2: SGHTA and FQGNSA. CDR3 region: CASSFGGGDYGYTF. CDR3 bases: TGTGCCAGCAGCTTTGGGGGGGGCGACTATGGCTACACCTTC. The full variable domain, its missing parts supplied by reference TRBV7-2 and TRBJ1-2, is GAGVSQSPSNKVTEKGKDVELRCDPISGHTALYWYRQSLGQGLEFLIYFQGNSAPDKSGLPSDRFSAERTGGSVSTLTIQRTQQEDSAVYLCASSFGGGDYGYTFGSGTRLTVV.

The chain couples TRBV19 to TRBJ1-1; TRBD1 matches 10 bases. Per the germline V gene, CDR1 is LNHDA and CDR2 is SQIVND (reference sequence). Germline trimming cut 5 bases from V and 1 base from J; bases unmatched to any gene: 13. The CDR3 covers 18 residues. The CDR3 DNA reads TGTGCCAGTAGTTCTCTCCCGGGACAGGGGATGGGGAACACTGAAGCTTTCTTT. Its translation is CASSSLPGQGMGNTEAFF.

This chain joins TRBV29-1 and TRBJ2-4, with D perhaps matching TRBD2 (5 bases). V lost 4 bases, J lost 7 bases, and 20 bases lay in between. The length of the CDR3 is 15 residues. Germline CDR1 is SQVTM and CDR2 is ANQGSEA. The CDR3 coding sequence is TGCAGCGTTGGCACGGCCCGGGGATCGGGTAACATTCAGTACTTC. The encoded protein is CSVGTARGSGNIQYF.